The clone carrying this TCR beta chain has only a few counts. The data derive from a study of CDR3 diversity in severe acne. The CDR3 runs to 12 residues. Germline V CDR1 and CDR2: SGHTA, FQGNSA. V dropped 7 bases and J dropped 5 bases, with 11 bases sitting between them. One entry per CDR3 protein, called by TCRdb with MiXCR from the PCR reads. The data show 90,000 or so distinct CDR3 sequences, 48% seen once. The TCR sequence derives from a male donor in good health, serving as a control. This chain links TRBV7-2 with TRBJ1-1, with D unclear. Input material: blood. CDR3 protein: CASKLGRTEAFF. In DNA, the CDR3 is TGTGCCAGCAAGCTCGGGCGGACTGAAGCTTTCTTT.